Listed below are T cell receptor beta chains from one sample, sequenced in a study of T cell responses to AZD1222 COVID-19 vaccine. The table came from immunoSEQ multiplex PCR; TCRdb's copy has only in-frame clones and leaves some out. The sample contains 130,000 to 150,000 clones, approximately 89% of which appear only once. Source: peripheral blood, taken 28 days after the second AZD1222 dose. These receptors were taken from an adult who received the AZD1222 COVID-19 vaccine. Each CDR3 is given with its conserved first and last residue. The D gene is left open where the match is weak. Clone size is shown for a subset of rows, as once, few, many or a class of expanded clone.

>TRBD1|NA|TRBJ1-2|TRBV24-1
TGTGCCACCAGTCGGGGACAGGGGAGCTATGGCTACACCTTC
CATSRGQGSYGYTF
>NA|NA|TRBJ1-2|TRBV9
TGTGCCAGCTCGGACAGCCCTAACTATGGCTACACCTTC
CASSDSPNYGYTF
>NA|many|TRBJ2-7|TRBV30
TGTGCCTGGAGTAAGTTGGGACTCTCCTCCTACGAGCAGTACTTC
CAWSKLGLSSYEQYF
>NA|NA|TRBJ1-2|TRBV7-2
TGTGCCAGCACCAAGAGGGCAGGGACCATTGTCTATGGCTACACCTTC
CASTKRAGTIVYGYTF
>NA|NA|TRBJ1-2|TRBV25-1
TGTGCCAGCAGTTCCTCCGCCGGGACCGCCTATGGCTACACCTTC
CASSSSAGTAYGYTF
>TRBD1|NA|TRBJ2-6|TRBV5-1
TGCGCCAGCAGCTTGGGGACAGGGGGCTCTGGGGCCAACGTCCTGACTTTC
CASSLGTGGSGANVLTF
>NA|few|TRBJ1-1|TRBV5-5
TGTGCCAGCAGCTTGGTGCAGGACGGCACTGAAGCTTTCTTT
CASSLVQDGTEAFF
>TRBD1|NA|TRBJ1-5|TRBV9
TGTGCCAGCAGCGCGGGGACAGGGGGCCATCAGCCCCAGCATTTT
CASSAGTGGHQPQHF
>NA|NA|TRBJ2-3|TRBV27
TGTGCCAGCAGTTTCGGGACACCTGGCAGCACAGATACGCAGTATTTT
CASSFGTPGSTDTQYF
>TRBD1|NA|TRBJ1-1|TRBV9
TGTGCCAGCAGCGTAGAAGGACAGGTGAACACTGAAGCTTTCTTT
CASSVEGQVNTEAFF
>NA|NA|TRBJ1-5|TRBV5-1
TGCGCCAGCAGCTTGTTAGGGGAGAACAATCAGCCCCAGCATTTT
CASSLLGENNQPQHF
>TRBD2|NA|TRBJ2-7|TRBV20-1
TGCAGTGCTAGTGCAAGTACTAGCGGGAGCTACGAGCAGTACTTC
CSASASTSGSYEQYF
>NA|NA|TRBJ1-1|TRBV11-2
TGTGCCAGCAGCTTATTTCTTGTTTCTGGGGCGTCGAACACTGAAGCTTTCTTT
CASSLFLVSGASNTEAFF
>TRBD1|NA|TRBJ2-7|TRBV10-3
TGTGCCATCAGAGGACAGGGTCAAGTTTCCTCCTACGAGCAGTACTTC
CAIRGQGQVSSYEQYF
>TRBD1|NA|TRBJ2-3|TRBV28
TGTGCCAGCCGACAGGGGCTCGGCACAGATACGCAGTATTTT
CASRQGLGTDTQYF
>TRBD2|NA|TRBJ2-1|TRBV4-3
TGCGCCAGCAGTCTAATTGCGGGAGGGCCAGTCAATGAGCAGTTCTTC
CASSLIAGGPVNEQFF
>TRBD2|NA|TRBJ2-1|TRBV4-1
TGCGCCAGCAGCCGCCCCGGACTAGCGGGAGCTAAAACCTACAATGAGCAGTTCTTC
CASSRPGLAGAKTYNEQFF
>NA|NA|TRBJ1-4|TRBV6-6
TGTGCCAGCAGTCGGACAGCTTATAATGAAAAACTGTTTTTT
CASSRTAYNEKLFF
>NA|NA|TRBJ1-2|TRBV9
TGTGCCAGCACCGAGCGGGAAAACTATGGCTACACCTTC
CASTERENYGYTF
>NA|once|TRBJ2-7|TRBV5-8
TGTGCCAGCAGCTTGGGACGGAACTACGAGCAGTACTTC
CASSLGRNYEQYF
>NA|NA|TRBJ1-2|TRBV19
TGTGCCAGTGGGGTGGTGGGAGATTACTATGGCTACACCTTC
CASGVVGDYYGYTF
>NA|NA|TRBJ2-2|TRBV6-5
TGTGCCAGCGCTACGAGCGCGAACACCGGGGAGCTGTTTTTT
CASATSANTGELFF
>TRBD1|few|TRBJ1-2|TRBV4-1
TGCGCCAGCAGCCCGACAGGGCCCTATGGCTACACCTTC
CASSPTGPYGYTF
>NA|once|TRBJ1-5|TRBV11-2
TGTGCCAGCAGCTCGGCGAATCAGCCCCAGCATTTT
CASSSANQPQHF
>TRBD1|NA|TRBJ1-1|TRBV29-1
TGCAGCGTTGAACAGGGGGGATTTCTTGAAGCTTTCTTT
CSVEQGGFLEAFF
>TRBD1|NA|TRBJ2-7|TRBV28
TGTGCCAGCAGTTTGATGGGGACAGGGGGGTCCTACGAGCAGTACTTC
CASSLMGTGGSYEQYF
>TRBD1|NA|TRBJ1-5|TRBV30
TGTGCCTGGAGCCCGCCCGACAGGGATCACCAGCCCCAGCATTTT
CAWSPPDRDHQPQHF
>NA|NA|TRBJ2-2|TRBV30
TGTGCCTGGAGGTACGGAATTACCGGGGAGCTGTTTTTT
CAWRYGITGELFF
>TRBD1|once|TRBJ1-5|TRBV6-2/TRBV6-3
TGTGCCAGCAGTTCCACAGGGGCCCAGCATTTT
CASSSTGAQHF
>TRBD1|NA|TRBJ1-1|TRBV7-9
TGTGCCAGCAGTAACCCGGGACAGACCACGAGCCCCAACACTGAAGCTTTCTTT
CASSNPGQTTSPNTEAFF
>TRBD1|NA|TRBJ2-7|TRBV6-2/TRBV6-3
TGTGCCAGCAGTCGAGATCCCGGGACAGGTTCCTACGAGCAGTACTTC
CASSRDPGTGSYEQYF
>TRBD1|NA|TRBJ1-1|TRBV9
TGTGCCAGCAGCGTAGCTGGGACAGGGGTCGCTGAAGCTTTCTTT
CASSVAGTGVAEAFF
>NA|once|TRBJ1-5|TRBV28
TGTGCCAGCAGTTCTACACAGGCCAATCAGCCCCAGCATTTT
CASSSTQANQPQHF
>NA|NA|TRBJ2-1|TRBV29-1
TGCAGCGTTGACGACAGTCACCCCCCCTACAATGAGCAGTTCTTC
CSVDDSHPPYNEQFF
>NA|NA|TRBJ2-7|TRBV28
TGTGCCAGCAGTTCCTCGGCCCTCGAGCAGTACTTC
CASSSSALEQYF
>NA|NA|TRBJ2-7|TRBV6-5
TGTGCCAGCAGTTACGATGCGGGTCCCCCCACAGGGCAGTACTTC
CASSYDAGPPTGQYF
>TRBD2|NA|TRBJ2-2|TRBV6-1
TGTGCCAGCAGTGAAGCCCCCGGACTAGCGGGAGTCGGTGGCACCGGGGAGCTGTTTTTT
CASSEAPGLAGVGGTGELFF
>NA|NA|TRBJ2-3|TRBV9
TGTGCCAGCAGCGTTTCAGGGCGCACAGATACGCAGTATTTT
CASSVSGRTDTQYF
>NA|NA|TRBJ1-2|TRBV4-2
TGTGCCAGCGGAACTTCGGGCTATGGCTACACCTTC
CASGTSGYGYTF
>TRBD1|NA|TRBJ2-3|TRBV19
TGTGCCAGTCGTACAGGGGGAGGTACAGATACGCAGTATTTT
CASRTGGGTDTQYF
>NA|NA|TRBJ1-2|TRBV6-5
TGTGCCAGCAGTAGTAAGGGTGAAGCTAACTATGGCTACACCTTC
CASSSKGEANYGYTF
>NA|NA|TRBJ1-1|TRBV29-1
TGCAGCGTGCCTGGACAAGTCAACACTGAAGCTTTCTTT
CSVPGQVNTEAFF